This T cell receptor (beta chain) was sequenced for a study of blood T cell repertoires in COVID-19. At the level of the study: Italy, Spain and the United States were the sources of the convalescent and acute COVID-19 samples. Sources were T cells, B-cell-depleted T cells, or PBMCs; the material itself was cDNA or gDNA.

CDR3 length: 13 amino acids. Per germline, CDR1 MNHEY and CDR2 SVGAGI. V was clipped by 4 bases and J by 1 base, with 8 bases between them. Authors' data handling: The authors estimated nucleated cell counts from reference gene primer amplification. This table comes from immunoSEQ multiplex PCR, and its TCRdb copy is limited to in-frame clones, with some not included. D and trimming were read from the DNA, whereas the V and J calls and clone size are those reported in that table. The sample carries around 19,000 clones, around 85% recorded once. The V and J genes are TRBV6-5 and TRBJ2-7, with unresolved D. The receptor was derived from a man aged 35-49 years with active or convalescent COVID-19. Sequencing was done on a sample of peripheral blood. The CDR3: CASSWAVSYEQYF. CDR3 DNA: TGTGCCAGCAGTTGGGCAGTATCCTACGAGCAGTACTTC.